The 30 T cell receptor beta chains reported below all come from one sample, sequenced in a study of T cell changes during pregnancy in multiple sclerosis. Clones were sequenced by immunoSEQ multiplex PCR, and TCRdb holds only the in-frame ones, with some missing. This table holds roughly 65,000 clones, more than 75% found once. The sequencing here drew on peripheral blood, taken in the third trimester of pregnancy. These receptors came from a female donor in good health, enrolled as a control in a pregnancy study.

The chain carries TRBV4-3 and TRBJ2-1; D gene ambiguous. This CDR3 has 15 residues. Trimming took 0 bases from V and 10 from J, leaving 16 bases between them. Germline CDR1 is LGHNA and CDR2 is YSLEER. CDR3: CASSQDFGVVYEQFF. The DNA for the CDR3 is TGCGCCAGCAGCCAAGATTTTGGAGTGGTCTACGAGCAGTTCTTC.

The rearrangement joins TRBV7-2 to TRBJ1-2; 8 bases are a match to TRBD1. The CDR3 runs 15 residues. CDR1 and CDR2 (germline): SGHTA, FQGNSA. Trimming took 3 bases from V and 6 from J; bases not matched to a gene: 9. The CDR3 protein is CASSFSGQGGHGYTF. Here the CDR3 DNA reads TGTGCCAGCAGCTTCTCAGGACAGGGAGGGCATGGCTACACCTTC.

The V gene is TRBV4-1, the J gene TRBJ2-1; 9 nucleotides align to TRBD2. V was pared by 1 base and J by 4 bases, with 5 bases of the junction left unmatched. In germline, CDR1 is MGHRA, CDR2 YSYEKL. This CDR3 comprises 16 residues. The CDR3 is CASSQVSRGGYNEQFF. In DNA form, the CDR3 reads TGCGCCAGCAGCCAAGTTTCGCGGGGGGGGTACAATGAGCAGTTCTTC.

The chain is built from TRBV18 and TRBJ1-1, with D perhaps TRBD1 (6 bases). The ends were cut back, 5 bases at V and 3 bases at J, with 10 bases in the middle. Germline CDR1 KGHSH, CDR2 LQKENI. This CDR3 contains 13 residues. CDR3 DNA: TGTGCCAGCTCAAACAGGGTTGACACTGAAGCTTTCTTT. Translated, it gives CASSNRVDTEAFF.

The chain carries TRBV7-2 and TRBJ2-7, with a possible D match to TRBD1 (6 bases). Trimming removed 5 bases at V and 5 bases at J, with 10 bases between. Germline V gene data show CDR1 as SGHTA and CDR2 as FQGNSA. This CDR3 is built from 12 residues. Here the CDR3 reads CASSPGTHEQYF. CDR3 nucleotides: TGTGCCAGCAGCCCCGGGACACACGAGCAGTACTTC.

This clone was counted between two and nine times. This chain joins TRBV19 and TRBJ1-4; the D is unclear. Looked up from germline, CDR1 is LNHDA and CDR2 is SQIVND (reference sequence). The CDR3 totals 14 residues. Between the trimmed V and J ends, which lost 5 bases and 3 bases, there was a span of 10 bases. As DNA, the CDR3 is TGTGCCAGTAGTCGAACCTCGGCTAATGAAAAACTGTTTTTT. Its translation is CASSRTSANEKLFF.

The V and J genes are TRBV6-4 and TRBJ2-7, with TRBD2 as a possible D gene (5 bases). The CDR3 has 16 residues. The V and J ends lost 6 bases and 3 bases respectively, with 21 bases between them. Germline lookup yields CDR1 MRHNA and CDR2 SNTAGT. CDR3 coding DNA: TGTGCCAGCAGGCCACGACGGGAACGGAAGAACTACGAGCAGTACTTC. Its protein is CASRPRRERKNYEQYF.

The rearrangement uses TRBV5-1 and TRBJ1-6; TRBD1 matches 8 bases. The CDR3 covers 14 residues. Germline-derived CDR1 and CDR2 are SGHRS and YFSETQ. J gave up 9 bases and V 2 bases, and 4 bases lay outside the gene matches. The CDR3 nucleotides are TGCGCCAGCAGCTTCGGACAGGGCGGTTCACCCCTCCACTTT. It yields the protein CASSFGQGGSPLHF.

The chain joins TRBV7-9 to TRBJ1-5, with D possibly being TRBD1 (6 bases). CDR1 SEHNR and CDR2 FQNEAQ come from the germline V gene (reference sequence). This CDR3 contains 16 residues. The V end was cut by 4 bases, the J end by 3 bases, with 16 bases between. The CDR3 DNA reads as TGTGCCAGCAGCTCCGACCCCCGGGACAACAATCAGCCCCAGCATTTT. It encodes CASSSDPRDNNQPQHF.

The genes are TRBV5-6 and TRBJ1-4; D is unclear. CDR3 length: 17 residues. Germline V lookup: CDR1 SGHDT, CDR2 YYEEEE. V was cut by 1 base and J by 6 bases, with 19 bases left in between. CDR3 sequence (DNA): TGTGCCAGCAGCTTGAAGGGTTGGAGGTTTGCGGATGAAAAACTGTTTTTT. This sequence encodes CASSLKGWRFADEKLFF.

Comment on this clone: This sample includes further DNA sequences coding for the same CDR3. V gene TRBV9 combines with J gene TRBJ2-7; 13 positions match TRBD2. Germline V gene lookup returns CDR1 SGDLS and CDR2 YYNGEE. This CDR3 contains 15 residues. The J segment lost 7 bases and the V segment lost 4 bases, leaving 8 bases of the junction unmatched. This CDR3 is CASSKTSGGSREQYF. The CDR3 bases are TGTGCCAGCAGCAAGACTAGCGGGGGGTCCCGGGAGCAGTACTTC.

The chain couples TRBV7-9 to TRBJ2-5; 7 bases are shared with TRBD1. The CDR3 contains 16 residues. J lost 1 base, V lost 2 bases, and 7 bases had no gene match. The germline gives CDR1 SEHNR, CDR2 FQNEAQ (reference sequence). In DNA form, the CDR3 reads TGTGCCAGCAGCTTAAAGGGGGACAGCCGCCAAGAGACCCAGTACTTC. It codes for CASSLKGDSRQETQYF.

The CDR3 nucleotides are TGTGCCAGCAGTCCCCTCGGGACTGGGAAAGAGACCCAGTACTTC. Translation gives CASSPLGTGKETQYF. The chain uses TRBV27 and TRBJ2-5; D might be TRBD2 (6 bases). Trimming removed 5 bases from V and 3 bases from J, with 16 bases in between. There are 15 residues in the CDR3. Germline V gives CDR1 MNHEY, CDR2 SMNVEV (reference sequence).

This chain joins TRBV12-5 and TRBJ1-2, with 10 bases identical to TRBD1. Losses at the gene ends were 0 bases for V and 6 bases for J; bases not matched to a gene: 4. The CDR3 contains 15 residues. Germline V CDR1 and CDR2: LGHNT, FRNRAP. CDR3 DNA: TGTGCTAGTGGTTTGGTACCTGACAGGGGGCATGGCTACACCTTC. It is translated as CASGLVPDRGHGYTF.

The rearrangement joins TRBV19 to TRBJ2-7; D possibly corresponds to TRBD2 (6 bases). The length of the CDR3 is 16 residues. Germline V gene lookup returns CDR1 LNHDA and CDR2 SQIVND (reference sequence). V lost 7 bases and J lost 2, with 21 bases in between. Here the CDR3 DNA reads TGTGCCAGTAACACCCGTTTTGGCGGGACCACCTACGAGCAGTACTTC. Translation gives CASNTRFGGTTYEQYF.

This CDR3 is CASSSSTGGRNSPLHF. CDR3 coding DNA: TGTGCCAGCAGCTCATCGACAGGGGGACGAAATTCACCCCTCCACTTT. V and J are TRBV7-6 and TRBJ1-6, with 9 positions matching TRBD1. The CDR3 is 16 residues long. J gave up 7 bases and V 4 bases, and 8 bases lay outside the gene matches. Germline values: CDR1 SGHVS, CDR2 FNYEAQ. The variable domain in full, with the rest retrieved from reference TRBV7-6 and TRBJ1-6, is GAGVSQSPRYKVTKRGQDVALRCDPISGHVSLYWYRQALGQGPEFLTYFNYEAQQDKSGLPNDRFSAERPEGSISTLTIQRTEQRDSAMYRCASSSSTGGRNSPLHFGNGTRLTVT.

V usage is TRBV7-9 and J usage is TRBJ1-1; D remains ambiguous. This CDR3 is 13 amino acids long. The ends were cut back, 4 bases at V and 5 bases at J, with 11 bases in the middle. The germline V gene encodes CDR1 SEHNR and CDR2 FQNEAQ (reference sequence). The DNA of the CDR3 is TGTGCCAGCAGCTCCCCCGGGTGGACTGAAGCTTTCTTT. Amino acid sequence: CASSSPGWTEAFF.

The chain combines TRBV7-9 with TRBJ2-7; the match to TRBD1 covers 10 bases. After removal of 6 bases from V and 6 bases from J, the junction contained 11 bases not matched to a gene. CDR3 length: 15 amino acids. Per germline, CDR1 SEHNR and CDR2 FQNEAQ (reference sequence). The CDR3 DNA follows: TGTGCCAGCAGACGGGCGGGGACAGGGGATCGCGAGCAGTACTTC. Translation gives CASRRAGTGDREQYF.

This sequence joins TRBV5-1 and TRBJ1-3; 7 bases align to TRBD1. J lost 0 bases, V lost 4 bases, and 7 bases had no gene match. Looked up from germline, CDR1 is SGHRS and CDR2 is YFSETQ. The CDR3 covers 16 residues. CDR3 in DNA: TGCGCCAGCAGCCACACAGGGGCGTACTCTGGAAACACCATATATTTT. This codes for CASSHTGAYSGNTIYF.

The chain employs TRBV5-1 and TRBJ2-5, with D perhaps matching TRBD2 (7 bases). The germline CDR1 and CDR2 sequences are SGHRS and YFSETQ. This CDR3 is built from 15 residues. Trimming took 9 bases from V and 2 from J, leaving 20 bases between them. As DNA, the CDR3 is TGCGCCACTTCGACCGGGGGGCTGTGGCAAGAGACCCAGTACTTC. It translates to CATSTGGLWQETQYF.

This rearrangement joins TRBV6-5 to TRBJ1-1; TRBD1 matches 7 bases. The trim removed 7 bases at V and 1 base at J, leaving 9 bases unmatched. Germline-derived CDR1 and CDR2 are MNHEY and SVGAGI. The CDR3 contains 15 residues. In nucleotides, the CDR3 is TGTGCCAGCACCCAACAGGGGCCACAGAACACTGAAGCTTTCTTT. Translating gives CASTQQGPQNTEAFF.

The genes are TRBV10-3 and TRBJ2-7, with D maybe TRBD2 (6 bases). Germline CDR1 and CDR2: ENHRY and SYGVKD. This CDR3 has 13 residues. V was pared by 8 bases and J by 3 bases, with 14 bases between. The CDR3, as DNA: TGTGCCATCGCGAGGAGGGATGTCTACGAGCAGTACTTC. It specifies CAIARRDVYEQYF.

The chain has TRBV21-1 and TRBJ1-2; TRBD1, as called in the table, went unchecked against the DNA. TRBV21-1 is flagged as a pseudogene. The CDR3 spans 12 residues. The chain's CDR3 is CAGAGTTRGYTF. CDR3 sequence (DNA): TGTGCCGGGGCCGGGACAACAAGAGGCTACACCTTC.

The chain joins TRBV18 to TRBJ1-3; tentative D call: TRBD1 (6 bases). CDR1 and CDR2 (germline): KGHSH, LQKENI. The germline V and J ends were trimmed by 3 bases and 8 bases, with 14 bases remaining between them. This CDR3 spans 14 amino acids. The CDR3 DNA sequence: TGTGCCAGCTCACCCTCCTTACAGGGCGACACCATATATTTT. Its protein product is CASSPSLQGDTIYF.

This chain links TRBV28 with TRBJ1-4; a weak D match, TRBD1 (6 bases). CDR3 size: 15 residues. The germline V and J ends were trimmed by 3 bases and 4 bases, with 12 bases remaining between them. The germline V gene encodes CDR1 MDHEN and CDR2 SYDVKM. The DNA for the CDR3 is TGTGCCAGCAGTTTGTCCTGGGGGCTTAATGAAAAACTGTTTTTT. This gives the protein CASSLSWGLNEKLFF.

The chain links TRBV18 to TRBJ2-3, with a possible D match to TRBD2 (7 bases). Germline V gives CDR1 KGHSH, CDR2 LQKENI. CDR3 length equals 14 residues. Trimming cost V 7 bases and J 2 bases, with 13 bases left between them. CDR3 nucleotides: TGTGCCAGCTGGTCGGGGGGCCCCACAGATACGCAGTATTTT. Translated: CASWSGGPTDTQYF. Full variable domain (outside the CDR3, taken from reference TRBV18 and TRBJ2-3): NAGVMQNPRHLVRRRGQEARLRCSPMKGHSHVYWYRQLPEEGLKFMVYLQKENIIDESGMPKERFSAEFPKEGPSILRIQQVVRGDSAAYFCASWSGGPTDTQYFGPGTRLTVL.

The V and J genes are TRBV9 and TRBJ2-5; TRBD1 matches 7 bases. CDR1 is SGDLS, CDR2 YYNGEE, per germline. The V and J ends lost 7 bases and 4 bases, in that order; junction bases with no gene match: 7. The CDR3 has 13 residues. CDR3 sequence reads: CASSKAGGETQYF. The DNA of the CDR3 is TGTGCCAGCTCTAAGGCAGGGGGAGAGACCCAGTACTTC.

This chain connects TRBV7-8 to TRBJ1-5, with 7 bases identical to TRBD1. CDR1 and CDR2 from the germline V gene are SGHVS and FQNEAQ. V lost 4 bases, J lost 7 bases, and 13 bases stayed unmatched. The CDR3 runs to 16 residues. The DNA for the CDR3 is TGTGCCAGCAGCTCATCTAGGACAGGACCGCGACAGCCCCAGCATTTT. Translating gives CASSSSRTGPRQPQHF.

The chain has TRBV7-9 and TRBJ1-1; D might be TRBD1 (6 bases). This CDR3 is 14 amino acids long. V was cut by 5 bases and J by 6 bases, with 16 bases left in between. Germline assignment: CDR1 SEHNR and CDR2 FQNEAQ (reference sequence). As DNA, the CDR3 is TGTGCCAGCAGCCCCTCGGGGGGCACCCCTGAAGCTTTCTTT. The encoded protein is CASSPSGGTPEAFF.

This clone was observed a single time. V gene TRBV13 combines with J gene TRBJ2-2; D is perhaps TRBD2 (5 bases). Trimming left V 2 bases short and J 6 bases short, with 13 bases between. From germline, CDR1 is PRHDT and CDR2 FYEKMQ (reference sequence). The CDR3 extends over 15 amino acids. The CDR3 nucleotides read TGTGCCAGCAGCTTATCATTGGACGGGGCCGGGGAGCTGTTTTTT. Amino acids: CASSLSLDGAGELFF.